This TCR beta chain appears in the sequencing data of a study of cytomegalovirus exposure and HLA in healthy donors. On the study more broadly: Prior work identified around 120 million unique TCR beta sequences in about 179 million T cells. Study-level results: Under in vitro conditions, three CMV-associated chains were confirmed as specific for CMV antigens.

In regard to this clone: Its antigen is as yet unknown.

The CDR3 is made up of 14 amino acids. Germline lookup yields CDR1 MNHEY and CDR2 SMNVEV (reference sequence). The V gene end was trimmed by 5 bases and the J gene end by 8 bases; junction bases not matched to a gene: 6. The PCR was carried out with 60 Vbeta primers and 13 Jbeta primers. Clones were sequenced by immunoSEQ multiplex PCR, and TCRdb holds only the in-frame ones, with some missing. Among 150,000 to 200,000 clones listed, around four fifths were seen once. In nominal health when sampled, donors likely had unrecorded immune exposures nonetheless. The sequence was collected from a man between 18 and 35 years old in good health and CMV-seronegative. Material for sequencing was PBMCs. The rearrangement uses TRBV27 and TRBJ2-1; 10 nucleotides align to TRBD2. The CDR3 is CASSPRTSGYEQFF. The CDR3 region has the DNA TGTGCCAGCAGTCCGAGGACTAGCGGCTATGAGCAGTTCTTC.